The source of this T cell receptor beta chain is a study of cytomegalovirus exposure and HLA in healthy donors (dated by TCRdb to the late 2010s). Concerning the study at large: In an earlier analysis of some 610 of the donors, less than 350 Gb of sequence data and 117 million unique TCR beta sequences from 180 million or so T cells were reported. Approximately 300 gigabases of sequencing data and approximately 85 million unique TCR sequences were included in an early release covering several hundred HLA-typed donors. Of the 398 genotyped donors, 81% fell in the genetic ancestry cluster associated with self-reported Caucasian donors. The study aimed to test whether signatures of past pathogen exposure could be identified by cataloging public T cell receptors. The T cell repertoires of 550 to 850 subjects were profiled by immunosequencing and related to cytomegalovirus serostatus. In addition to the first cohort of 500 to 850 subjects, a separate validation cohort of approximately 130 different subjects was used. High-throughput TCR immunosequencing, statistical association of individual TCRs with disease status, and machine learning were combined to predict cytomegalovirus infection status. A later analysis re-examined previously published TCR beta repertoires from more than 600 donors and added high-resolution HLA genotyping to investigate patterns of TCR occurrence. Rather than drawing on any new phenotypic data, the later analysis identified candidate immune exposures from TCR beta sequences and the way those sequences occurred across donors. An earlier analysis of 587 of the donors used high-throughput TCR beta sequencing to judge whether each TCR beta V gene segment behaved as functional or pseudogenic. Donor age, sex, ethnicity and CMV serostatus were compiled together with the repertoire data. A later genetic analysis used genome-wide SNP genotypes for about 65% of the roughly 670 donors, treating that subset as a discovery cohort. All discovery cohort repertoires had been generated using a single sequencing platform. Class I and class II HLA loci were covered by the typing at four-digit resolution. Typing coverage varied by locus: roughly 620-640 donors for A, B, C, DRB1 and DQB1; around 560 for DQA1; over 600 for DPA1; around 450 for DPB1. Five DR-DQ haplotypes were handled as single units for association and clustering, since linkage in the cohort was strong. Among 398 genotyped donors of the cohort, an average of approximately 240,000 unique TCR beta nucleotide sequences were sequenced per donor, roughly 20% of them non-productive.

Findings and caveats that apply to the study as a whole: When HLA alleles, especially DR and DQ, strongly co-occurred, attributing TCR associations to individual alleles was difficult. The classifier was reported to diagnose cytomegalovirus status with high specificity and sensitivity in both the original cohort and the validation cohort. Because the 87-base-pair reads could not distinguish some IMGT-functional V segments, including TRBV6-2 and TRBV6-3, those segments were excluded. A later analysis found that most CMV-associated TCR beta chains appeared HLA-restricted, with HLA associations seemingly driven largely by CMV exposure. This cohort had only TCR beta chains sequenced, and the lack of alpha or paired-chain data limited which features could be detected. A few of the identified cytomegalovirus-associated TCR beta chains were confirmed in vitro to be specific for cytomegalovirus antigens. About 17 rarely observed V segments, including chromosome 9 orphons, were excluded from the earlier analysis of a few hundred of the donors because counts were too low. In a later analysis, about 16,000 TCR beta sequences were associated with specific HLA alleles at a false discovery rate of 0.05. In the study, around 150 TCR beta chains were listed as associated with cytomegalovirus. According to the authors, the approach could potentially be generalized to other disease states and immunological phenotypes. An association between a missense DCLRE1C variant and V-gene and J-gene trimming of TCR beta chains was found in a later genetic analysis and replicated in an independent cohort. Broadly in line with IMGT annotations, most TCR beta V segments showed up in productive rearrangements about 90% or about 30% of the time in an earlier analysis of 450 to 600 of the donors. In a later analysis, several top co-occurrence clusters were reported to appear linked to parvovirus B19, influenza, CMV and Epstein-Barr virus. A later genetic analysis reported fewer N-insertions in productive TCRs among donors in an Asian-associated ancestry cluster than the approximately 700-donor mean. Presence/absence analyses assumed roughly uniform sequencing depth across donors, an assumption that may not hold. Because HLA typing was unavailable for some donors at each locus, only the typed subset was used in association tests. In a later analysis, HLA-associated TCR beta chains were found to be more clonally expanded and to have lower generation probabilities than equally common non-associated chains. Linkage disequilibrium might explain the correlated functional status among segregating V segments, but an unknown experimental factor could not be ruled out. The sequencing pipeline was judged likely to have produced a cluster of highly shared sequence variants as a technical artifact. A further reported finding was that TCR beta sequences accurately predicted the HLA-A and HLA-B alleles for most subjects in the first cohort. Most TCR sequences were observed very rarely across donors, whereas some public TCRs were present in many individuals. Immune exposure information for the cohort was limited to CMV serostatus. According to a later analysis, TCR association rates differed among HLA loci, with DRB1 alleles showing the most associated TCRs and HLA-C alleles showing the fewest.

The CDR3 spans 11 residues, from the cysteine through the phenylalanine. Only the CDR3 portion is preserved as DNA: 33 bases, with reading frame beginning at the first base. From a lookup of the germline V gene, CDR1 and CDR2 are SGHRS and YFSETQ. The junction carries 4 bases between V and J, which are trimmed by 2 bases and 5 bases respectively. Libraries were prepared through the immunoSEQ multiplex PCR assay. A mixture of 60 forward primers for TCR Vbeta segments and 13 reverse primers for TCR Jbeta segments was used in the multiplex PCR. A multiplex PCR assay on genomic DNA amplified the CDR3 region of rearranged TCR beta genes. Amplified TCR beta libraries were sequenced as 87-base-pair reads on the Illumina HiSeq System. The original methods were these. A later analysis tallied 75 million to 85 million unique TCR beta chains across the 600 to 700 repertoires, and approximately 12 million of those chains were shared by two or more donors. To remove PCR and sequencing errors, raw reads were error-corrected and collapsed into unique sequences using a nearest-neighbor algorithm that merged closely related sequences. V, D and J gene segments were assigned by aligning CDR3 sequences to IMGT reference sequences. For a sequence to be retained, a match of at least six nucleotides to both a V gene segment and a J gene segment was required. Rearrangements were classified as productive when the CDR3 lacked stop codons and remained in frame with V and J, and all other rearrangements were classified as non-productive. CDR3 was defined by IMGT convention, running from the second conserved V-encoded cysteine to the conserved J-encoded phenylalanine. The earlier analysis of about 590 of the donors excluded sequences that lacked an unambiguous match to a single V gene segment. An earlier analysis of over 450 of the donors classified V segments as functional when productive rearrangements were above 56.7% and as segregating when the standard deviation between donors was above 5%. A statistical classification framework was built for diagnosing cytomegalovirus status from the catalog of TCR beta chain sequences. In a later analysis, TCR nucleotide sequences were compared against IMGT/GENE-DB human TR gene sequences so that V and J genes could be assigned. In a later analysis, CDR3 sequences and most-parsimonious VDJ recombination scenarios were assigned using the TCRdist pipeline. In a later analysis, each TCR beta chain was defined by its CDR3 amino acid sequence together with its V-gene family, and reads without a unique V-gene family were excluded. A later analysis removed 450 to 600 highly shared, low-generation-probability nucleotide sequences to deal with suspected cross-contamination and a sequencing artifact. In a later analysis, a clonal expansion index for each public chain was calculated from normalized within-repertoire ranks of inferred template counts. In a later analysis, generation probabilities were computed using a VDJ recombination model fitted to out-of-frame rearrangements, and the results were checked against IGoR. In a later analysis, TCR-TCR, TCR-HLA and TCR-CMV co-occurrence was scored with hypergeometric tests, and a repertoire-size bias correction was applied to TCR pairs. False discovery rates were estimated in a later analysis by permuting HLA or CMV assignments 20 times. In a later analysis, co-occurring TCRs were grouped using DBSCAN, and TCRdist sequence similarity was added for clustering within HLA-allele-positive subsets. For co-occurrence clustering, repertoires with fewer than 30,000 or more than 120,000 public chains were excluded, along with five repertoires with anomalous nucleotide sharing. TCRdb re-hosts the immuneACCESS table, in-frame sequences only. Its copies lack some clones; in the studies checked, an unresolved V gene accounts for under half of them, and the cause for the rest is not known. V and J calls plus clone size are reproduced from that table; the DNA served to infer D and trimming. Counted in this sample were about 140,000 clones; approximately 82% of them appeared once. The leading ten clones occupy roughly 3.4% of the sample.

With respect to this clone: The specificity of this receptor is unknown. Base qualities are not provided; no much larger clone lies one nucleotide away.

In total, roughly 670 healthy bone marrow donors made up the cohort. Cohort members were all nominally healthy when sampled, although unrecorded immune exposures were likely present. The donor tested CMV seropositive, placing the donor among the 250 to 300 seropositive members of the cohort. Each donor provided a peripheral blood sample, and peripheral blood mononuclear cells were used for TCR beta sequencing. Genomic DNA was extracted from the blood cell samples with the Qiagen DNeasy Blood Extraction Kit. The sequenced material came from PBMCs. The clonotype comes from a man younger than 30 in good health and CMV-seropositive. The V and J genes are TRBV5-1 and TRBJ2-5; no confident D gene assignment can be made. The sequenced DNA is TGCGCCAGCAGCTTCCAGGAGACCCAGTACTTC. Translated, it gives CASSFQETQYF.